The 14 T cell receptor beta chains listed next were all sequenced from one sample in a study of T cell changes during pregnancy in multiple sclerosis. The method was immunoSEQ multiplex PCR; TCRdb's version includes in-frame clones alone and lacks a portion of them. The table records approximately 84,000 clones, 94% of them present only once. Sample: peripheral blood, taken in the third trimester of pregnancy. These receptors were obtained from a female donor with multiple sclerosis, enrolled in a pregnancy study.

The CDR3 loop is CAISEPMGPNTEAFF. CDR3 bases: TGTGCCATCAGTGAGCCCATGGGCCCGAACACTGAAGCTTTCTTT. The V call is TRBV10-3, the J call TRBJ1-1; no definite D call. The CDR3 is 15 amino acids. Germline-derived CDR1 and CDR2 are ENHRY and SYGVKD. Deletions cut 2 bases from V and 1 base from J, with 11 bases between.

The chain combines TRBV2 with TRBJ2-7; maybe TRBD1 (7 bases). The CDR3 is made up of 12 amino acids. Germline V gene data show CDR1 as SNHLY and CDR2 as FYNNEI. Trimming cost V 3 bases and J 7 bases, with 10 bases left between them. CDR3: CASSDRGREQYF. In DNA, the CDR3 is TGTGCCAGCAGTGACAGGGGGAGGGAGCAGTACTTC.

This clone was counted once. The rearrangement joins TRBV2 to TRBJ1-1; maybe TRBD1 (5 bases). V dropped 0 bases and J dropped 9 bases, with 17 bases sitting between them. Germline-derived CDR1 and CDR2 are SNHLY and FYNNEI. This CDR3 is built from 15 residues. CDR3 in amino acids: CASSEAASYRFQAFF. CDR3 in DNA: TGTGCCAGCAGTGAAGCGGCTTCGTACAGGTTCCAAGCTTTCTTT.

The chain links TRBV7-3 to TRBJ2-1; 8 bases are shared with TRBD2. V gave up 1 base and J gave up 8 bases; unmatched junction bases: 13. The CDR3 runs 17 residues. Germline values: CDR1 SGHTA, CDR2 FQGTGA. CDR3 sequence reads: CASSLRPGLARVDEQFF. CDR3 sequence (DNA): TGTGCCAGCAGCTTAAGACCAGGACTAGCCAGGGTCGATGAGCAGTTCTTC.

V gene TRBV9 combines with J gene TRBJ1-2; no clear D gene. The CDR3 extends over 19 amino acids. From germline, CDR1 is SGDLS and CDR2 YYNGEE. V dropped 4 bases and J dropped 3 bases, with 28 bases sitting between them. The CDR3 DNA reads TGTGCCAGCAGCCCCCGTTTAAAATCGTCGGGTAGGTGGGACTATGGCTACACCTTC. Its translation is CASSPRLKSSGRWDYGYTF.

The J gene is TRBJ2-2, the V gene TRBV5-1; 10 bases agree with TRBD2. The germline V gene has CDR1 SGHRS and CDR2 YFSETQ. The CDR3 extends over 16 amino acids. With V trimmed by 6 bases and J by 4 bases, 9 bases remained unmatched. CDR3 protein: CASNQAGGPRTGELFF. The CDR3 nucleotides read TGCGCCAGCAACCAAGCGGGGGGGCCTCGCACCGGGGAGCTGTTTTTT. Variable domain in full (rest from reference TRBV5-1 and TRBJ2-2): KAGVTQTPRYLIKTRGQQVTLSCSPISGHRSVSWYQQTPGQGLQFLFEYFSETQRNKGNFPGRFSGRQFSNSRSEMNVSTLELGDSALYLCASNQAGGPRTGELFFGEGSRLTVL.

The chain carries TRBV19 and TRBJ1-2; maybe TRBD1 (6 bases). Germline-derived CDR1 and CDR2 are LNHDA and SQIVND (reference sequence). V shed 3 bases and J shed 3 bases, with 11 bases lying between them. The CDR3 runs to 14 residues. This CDR3 is CASSILQGDYGYTF. The DNA for the CDR3 is TGTGCCAGTAGTATCCTACAGGGAGACTATGGCTACACCTTC.

V gene TRBV10-2 combines with J gene TRBJ1-2; tentatively, D is TRBD1 (5 bases). CDR1 is WSHSY and CDR2 is SAAADI in the germline V gene. The CDR3 loop spans 15 amino acids. For the CDR3, the DNA is TGCGCGAGCGCAGGGTCTACGGAGGGTAACTATGGCTACACCTTC. Its protein is CASAGSTEGNYGYTF.

CDR3 in DNA: TGTGCAAGTCTCCCCGGACTTTTCACTAATGAAAAACTGTTTTTT. Protein product: CASLPGLFTNEKLFF. This rearrangement joins TRBV12-2 to TRBJ1-4. TRBV12-2 is listed as a pseudogene. The CDR3 extends over 15 amino acids.

This rearrangement joins TRBV5-8 to TRBJ1-3; 7 positions agree with TRBD1. V was pared by 2 bases and J by 3 bases, with 2 bases of the junction left unmatched. CDR1 is SGHTS and CDR2 is YDEGEE in the germline V gene. This CDR3 comprises 14 residues. The CDR3 nucleotides read TGTGCCAGCAGCTTCACAGGGGTTGGAAACACCATATATTTT. This codes for CASSFTGVGNTIYF.

V gene TRBV10-3 combines with J gene TRBJ2-1, with 12 bases lining up with TRBD2. V lost 2 bases to trimming and J lost 4 bases; unmatched junction nucleotides: 3. CDR1 is ENHRY, CDR2 SYGVKD, per germline. This CDR3 is 16 amino acids long. For the CDR3, the DNA is TGTGCCATCAGTGAGGGACTAGCGGGGTTGTACAATGAGCAGTTCTTC. Translated, it gives CAISEGLAGLYNEQFF.

The genes are TRBV15 and TRBJ1-2; D perhaps matches TRBD1 (5 bases). Germline V gives CDR1 LNHNV, CDR2 YYDKDF (reference sequence). The CDR3 is 14 amino acids. Trimming took 1 base from V and 3 from J, leaving 9 bases between them. In DNA, the CDR3 is TGTGCCACCAGCAGAGGGGGGGAAGACTATGGCTACACCTTC. The encoded protein is CATSRGGEDYGYTF. The entire variable domain, with the rest obtained from reference TRBV15 and TRBJ1-2, is as follows: DAMVIQNPRYQVTQFGKPVTLSCSQTLNHNVMYWYQQKSSQAPKLLFHYYDKDFNNEADTPDNFQSRRPNTSFCFLDIRSPGLGDTAMYLCATSRGGEDYGYTFGSGTRLTVV.

The CDR3 region has the DNA TGTGCCAGCACCCCTACAGGGATCTATAATTCACCCCTCCACTTT. Amino acids: CASTPTGIYNSPLHF. The J gene is TRBJ1-6, the V gene TRBV27, with a tentative D call TRBD1 (6 bases). Looked up from germline, CDR1 is MNHEY and CDR2 is SMNVEV (reference sequence). The CDR3 length is 15 residues. Trimming removed 7 bases at V and 3 bases at J, with 13 bases between.

This clone has just one count. The chain couples TRBV14 to TRBJ2-1, with TRBD2 matching over 12 bases. J gave up 2 bases and V 8 bases, and 4 bases lay outside the gene matches. Germline V gene data show CDR1 as SGHDN and CDR2 as FVKESK. This CDR3 spans 15 amino acids. The CDR3 coding sequence is TGTGCCAGCTCTGGACTAGCGGGGCCCTACAATGAGCAGTTCTTC. Its translation: CASSGLAGPYNEQFF.